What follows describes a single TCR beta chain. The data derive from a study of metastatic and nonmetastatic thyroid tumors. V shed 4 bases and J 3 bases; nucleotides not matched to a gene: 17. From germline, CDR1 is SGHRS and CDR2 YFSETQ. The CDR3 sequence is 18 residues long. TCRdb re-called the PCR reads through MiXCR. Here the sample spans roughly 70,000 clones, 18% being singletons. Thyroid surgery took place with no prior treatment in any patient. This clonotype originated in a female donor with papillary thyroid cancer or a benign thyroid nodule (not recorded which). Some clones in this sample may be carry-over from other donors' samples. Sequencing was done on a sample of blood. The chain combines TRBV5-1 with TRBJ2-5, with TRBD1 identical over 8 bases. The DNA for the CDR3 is TGCGCCAGCAGCCCCGGACAGGGTGTACTAATGGGTGAAGAGACCCAGTACTTC. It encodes CASSPGQGVLMGEETQYF.